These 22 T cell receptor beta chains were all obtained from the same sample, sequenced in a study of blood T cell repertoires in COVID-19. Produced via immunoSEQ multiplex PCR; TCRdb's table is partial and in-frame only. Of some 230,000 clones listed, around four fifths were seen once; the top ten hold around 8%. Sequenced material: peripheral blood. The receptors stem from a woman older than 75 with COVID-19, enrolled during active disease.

In DNA, the CDR3 is TGTGCCAGCTCACCACCCGGGACAGGGGATGCCCAGCCCCAGCATTTT. It is translated as CASSPPGTGDAQPQHF. The J gene is TRBJ1-5, the V gene TRBV18; TRBD1 aligns across 10 bases. CDR1 KGHSH and CDR2 LQKENI come from the germline V gene. The CDR3 consists of 16 residues. V lost 0 bases to trimming and J lost 7 bases; unmatched junction nucleotides: 6.

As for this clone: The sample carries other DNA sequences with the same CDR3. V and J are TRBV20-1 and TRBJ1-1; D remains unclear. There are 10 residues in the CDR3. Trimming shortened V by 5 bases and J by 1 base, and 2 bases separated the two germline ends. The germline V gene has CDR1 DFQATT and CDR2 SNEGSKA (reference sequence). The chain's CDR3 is CSARNTEAFF. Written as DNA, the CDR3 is TGCAGTGCTCGGAACACTGAAGCTTTCTTT.

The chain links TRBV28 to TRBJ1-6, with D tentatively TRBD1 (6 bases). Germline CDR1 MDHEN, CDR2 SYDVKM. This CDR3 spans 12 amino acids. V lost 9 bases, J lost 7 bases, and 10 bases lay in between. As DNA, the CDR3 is TGTGCCAGTTATACAGGGAATTCACCCCTCCACTTT. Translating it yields CASYTGNSPLHF. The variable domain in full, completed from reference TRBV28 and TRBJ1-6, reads DVKVTQSSRYLVKRTGEKVFLECVQDMDHENMFWYRQDPGLGLRLIYFSYDVKMKEKGDIPEGYSVSREKKERFSLILESASTNQTSMYLCASYTGNSPLHFGNGTRLTVT.

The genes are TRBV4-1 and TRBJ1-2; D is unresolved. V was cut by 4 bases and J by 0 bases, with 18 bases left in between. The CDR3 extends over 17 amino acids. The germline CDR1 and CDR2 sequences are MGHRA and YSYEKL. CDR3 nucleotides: TGCGCCAGCAGCCCAGGAGGCGGACTGAGAGCTAACTATGGCTACACCTTC. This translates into CASSPGGGLRANYGYTF.

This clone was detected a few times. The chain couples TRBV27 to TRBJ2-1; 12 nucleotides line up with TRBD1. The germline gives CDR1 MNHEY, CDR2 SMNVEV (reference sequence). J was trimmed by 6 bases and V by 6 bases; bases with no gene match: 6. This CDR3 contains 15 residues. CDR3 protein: CASRWDRGRRNEQFF. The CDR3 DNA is TGTGCCAGCAGATGGGACAGGGGGCGTCGCAATGAGCAGTTCTTC.

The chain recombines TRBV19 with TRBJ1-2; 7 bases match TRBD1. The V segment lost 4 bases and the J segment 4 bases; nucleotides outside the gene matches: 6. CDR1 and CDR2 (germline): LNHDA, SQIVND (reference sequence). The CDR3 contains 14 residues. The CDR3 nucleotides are TGTGCCAGTAGTACCCAGGGGGATTTCTATGGCTACACCTTC. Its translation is CASSTQGDFYGYTF.

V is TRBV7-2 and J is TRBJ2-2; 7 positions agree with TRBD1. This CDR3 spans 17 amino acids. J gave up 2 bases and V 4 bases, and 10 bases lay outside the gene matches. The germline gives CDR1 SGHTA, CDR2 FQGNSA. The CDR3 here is CASSSRPGQINTGELFF. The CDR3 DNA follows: TGTGCCAGCAGCTCCCGACCGGGACAGATAAACACCGGGGAGCTGTTTTTT.

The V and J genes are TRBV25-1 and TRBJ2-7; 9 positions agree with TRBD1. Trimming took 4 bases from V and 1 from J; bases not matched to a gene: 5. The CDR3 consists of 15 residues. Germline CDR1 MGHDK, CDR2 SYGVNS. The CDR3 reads CASSAAGQGSYEQYF. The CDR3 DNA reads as TGTGCCAGCAGTGCCGCGGGACAGGGTTCCTACGAGCAGTACTTC.

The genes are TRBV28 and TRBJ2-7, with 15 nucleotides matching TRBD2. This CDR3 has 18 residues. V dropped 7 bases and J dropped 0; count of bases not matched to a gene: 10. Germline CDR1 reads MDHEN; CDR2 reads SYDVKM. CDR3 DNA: TGTGCCAGCACCTCAGGACTAGCGGGAGGGAAGAGCTCCTACGAGCAGTACTTC. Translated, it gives CASTSGLAGGKSSYEQYF.

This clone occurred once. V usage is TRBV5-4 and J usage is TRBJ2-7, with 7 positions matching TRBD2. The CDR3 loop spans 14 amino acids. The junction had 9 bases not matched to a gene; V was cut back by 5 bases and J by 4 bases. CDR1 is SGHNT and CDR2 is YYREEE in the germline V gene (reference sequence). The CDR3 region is CASSSQREGYEQYF. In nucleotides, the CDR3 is TGTGCCAGCAGTTCACAGAGGGAGGGGTACGAGCAGTACTTC.

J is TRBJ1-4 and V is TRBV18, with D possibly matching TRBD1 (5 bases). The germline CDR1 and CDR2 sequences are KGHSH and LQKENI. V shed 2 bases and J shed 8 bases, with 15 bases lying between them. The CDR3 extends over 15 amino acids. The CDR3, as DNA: TGTGCCAGCTCACCATCGGGGGGAGTAGAAGAAAAACTGTTTTTT. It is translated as CASSPSGGVEEKLFF. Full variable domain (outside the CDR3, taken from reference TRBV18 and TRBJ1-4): NAGVMQNPRHLVRRRGQEARLRCSPMKGHSHVYWYRQLPEEGLKFMVYLQKENIIDESGMPKERFSAEFPKEGPSILRIQQVVRGDSAAYFCASSPSGGVEEKLFFGSGTQLSVL.

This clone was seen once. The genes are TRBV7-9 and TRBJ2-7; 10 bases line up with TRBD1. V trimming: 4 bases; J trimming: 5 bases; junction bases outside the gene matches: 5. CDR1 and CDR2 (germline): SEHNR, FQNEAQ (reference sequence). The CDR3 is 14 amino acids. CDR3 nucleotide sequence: TGTGCCAGCAGCTCCCACGGGACAGGGGACGAGCAGTACTTC. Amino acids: CASSSHGTGDEQYF.

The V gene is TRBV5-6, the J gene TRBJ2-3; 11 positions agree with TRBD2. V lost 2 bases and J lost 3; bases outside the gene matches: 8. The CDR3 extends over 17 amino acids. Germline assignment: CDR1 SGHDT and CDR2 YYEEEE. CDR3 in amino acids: CASSFTSGSIRTDTQYF. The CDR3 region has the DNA TGTGCCAGCAGCTTTACTAGCGGGAGTATAAGAACAGATACGCAGTATTTT.

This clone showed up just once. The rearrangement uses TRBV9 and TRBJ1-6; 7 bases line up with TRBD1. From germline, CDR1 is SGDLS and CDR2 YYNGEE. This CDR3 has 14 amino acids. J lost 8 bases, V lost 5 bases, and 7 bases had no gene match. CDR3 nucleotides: TGTGCCAGCAGTAGACAGGGAGAGGATTCACCCCTCCACTTT. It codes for CASSRQGEDSPLHF.

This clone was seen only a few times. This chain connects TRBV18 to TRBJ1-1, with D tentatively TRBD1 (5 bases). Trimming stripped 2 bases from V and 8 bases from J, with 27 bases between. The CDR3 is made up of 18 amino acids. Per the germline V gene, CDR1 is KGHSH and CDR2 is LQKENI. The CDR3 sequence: CASSPGGNIGRGEAEAFF. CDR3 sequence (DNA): TGTGCCAGCTCACCAGGTGGGAATATAGGGAGGGGCGAGGCGGAAGCTTTCTTT.

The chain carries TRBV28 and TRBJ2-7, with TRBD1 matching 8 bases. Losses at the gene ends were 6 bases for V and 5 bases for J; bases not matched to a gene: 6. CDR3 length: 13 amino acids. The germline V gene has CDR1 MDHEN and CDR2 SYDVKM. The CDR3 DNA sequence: TGTGCCAGCAGACTACAGGGGGATGACGAGCAGTACTTC. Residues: CASRLQGDDEQYF.

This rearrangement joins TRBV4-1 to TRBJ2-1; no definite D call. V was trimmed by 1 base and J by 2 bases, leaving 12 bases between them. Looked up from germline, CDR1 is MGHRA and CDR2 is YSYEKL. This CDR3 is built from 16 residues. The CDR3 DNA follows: TGCGCCAGCAGCCAAGTCCATCTAGTTACCTACAATGAGCAGTTCTTC. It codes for CASSQVHLVTYNEQFF.

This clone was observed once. This chain's CDR3 is CASSPWGSGGGGGTGELFF. CDR3 coding DNA: TGCGCCAGCAGCCCGTGGGGCAGCGGGGGTGGCGGTGGCACCGGGGAGCTGTTTTTT. The chain recombines TRBV5-1 with TRBJ2-2; TRBD2 matches 8 bases. Per germline, CDR1 SGHRS and CDR2 YFSETQ. J lost 4 bases, V lost 4 bases, and 18 bases had no gene match. This CDR3 is 19 amino acids long.

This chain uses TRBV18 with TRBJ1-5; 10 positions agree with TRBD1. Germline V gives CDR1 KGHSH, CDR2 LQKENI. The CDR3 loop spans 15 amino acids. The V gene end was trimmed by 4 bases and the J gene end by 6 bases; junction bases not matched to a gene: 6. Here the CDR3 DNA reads TGTGCCAGCTCACACGGGACAGGGGTGAGTCAGCCCCAGCATTTT. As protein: CASSHGTGVSQPQHF. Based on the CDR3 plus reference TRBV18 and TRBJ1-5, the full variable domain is NAGVMQNPRHLVRRRGQEARLRCSPMKGHSHVYWYRQLPEEGLKFMVYLQKENIIDESGMPKERFSAEFPKEGPSILRIQQVVRGDSAAYFCASSHGTGVSQPQHFGDGTRLSIL.

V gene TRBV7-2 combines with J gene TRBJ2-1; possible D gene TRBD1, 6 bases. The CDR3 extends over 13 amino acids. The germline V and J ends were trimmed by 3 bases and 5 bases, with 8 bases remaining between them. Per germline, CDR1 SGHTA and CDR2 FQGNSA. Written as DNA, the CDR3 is TGTGCCAGCAGCTTTACAGGGAACAATGAGCAGTTCTTC. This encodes CASSFTGNNEQFF. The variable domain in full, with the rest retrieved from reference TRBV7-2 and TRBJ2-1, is GAGVSQSPSNKVTEKGKDVELRCDPISGHTALYWYRQSLGQGLEFLIYFQGNSAPDKSGLPSDRFSAERTGGSVSTLTIQRTQQEDSAVYLCASSFTGNNEQFFGPGTRLTVL.

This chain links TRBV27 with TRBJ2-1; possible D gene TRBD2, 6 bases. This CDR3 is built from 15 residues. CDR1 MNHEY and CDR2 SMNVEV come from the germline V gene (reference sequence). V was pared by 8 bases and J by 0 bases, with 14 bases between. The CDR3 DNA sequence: TGTGCCAGCTCAAAAGCGGGTGCCTCCTACAATGAGCAGTTCTTC. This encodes CASSKAGASYNEQFF.

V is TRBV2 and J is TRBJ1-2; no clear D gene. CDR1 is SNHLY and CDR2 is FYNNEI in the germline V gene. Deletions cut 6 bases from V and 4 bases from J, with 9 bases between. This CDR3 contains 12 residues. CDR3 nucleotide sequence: TGTGCCAGCAGGAACGCTATCTATGGCTACACCTTC. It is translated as CASRNAIYGYTF.